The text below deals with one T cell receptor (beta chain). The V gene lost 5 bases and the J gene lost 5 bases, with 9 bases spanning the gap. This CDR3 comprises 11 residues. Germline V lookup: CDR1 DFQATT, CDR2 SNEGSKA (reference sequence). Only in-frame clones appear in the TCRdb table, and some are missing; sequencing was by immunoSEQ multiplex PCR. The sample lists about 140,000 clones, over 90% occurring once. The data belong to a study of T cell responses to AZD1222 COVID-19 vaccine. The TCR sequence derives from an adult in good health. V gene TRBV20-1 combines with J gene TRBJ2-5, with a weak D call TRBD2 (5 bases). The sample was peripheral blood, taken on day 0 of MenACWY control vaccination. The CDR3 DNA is TGCAGTGCTCAGAGCGGTGAGACCCAGTACTTC. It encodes CSAQSGETQYF.